These T cell receptor beta chains were read from a single sample in a study of cytomegalovirus exposure and HLA in healthy donors. Data came from immunoSEQ multiplex PCR; TCRdb stores just in-frame clones and leaves some out. This table holds about 130,000 clones, about four fifths found once. The sequencing input was PBMCs. These receptors all come from a woman aged 40-49 years in good health and CMV-seronegative. Both conserved end residues are part of each CDR3. Each record gives: D gene, V gene, J gene, clone size, CDR3 DNA, CDR3 protein. D genes are given only for firm matches. Size values are once, few and many counts, or a class for expanded clones, and some rows have none.

-,TRBV18,TRBJ1-5,-,TGTGCCAGCTCACCGAGGGGGAATCAGCCCCAGCATTTT,CASSPRGNQPQHF
-,TRBV4-1,TRBJ2-4,-,TGCGCCAGCAGCCATCTTCCCGGGACTTCCCCCGTGGCCAAAAACATTCAGTACTTC,CASSHLPGTSPVAKNIQYF
-,TRBV7-6,TRBJ2-1,-,TGTGCCAGCAGCCACAGGGATGGATACAATGAGCAGTTCTTC,CASSHRDGYNEQFF
-,TRBV9,TRBJ1-6,-,TGTGCCAGCAGCCCTGAGGGGGGGCGAGGTTCACCCCTCCACTTT,CASSPEGGRGSPLHF
TRBD1,TRBV6-6,TRBJ1-2,-,TGTGCCAGCAGGGATTACAGGGGTGAGAGTAACTATGGCTACCCCTTC,CASRDYRGESNYGYPF
TRBD1,TRBV19,TRBJ2-1,-,TGTGCCAGTAGTAAGCCTCCCTGGGCAGGGGGTCTAGGGAATGAGCAGTTCTTC,CASSKPPWAGGLGNEQFF
TRBD1,TRBV7-9,TRBJ2-7,-,TGTGCCAGCAGCCCCGGGACAGGCCGGGTGCAGTACTTC,CASSPGTGRVQYF
-,TRBV19,TRBJ1-2,-,TGTGCCAGTAGTTTTAGCGGGGGCACCAATGGCTACACCTTC,CASSFSGGTNGYTF
-,TRBV2,TRBJ1-2,-,TGTGCCAGCAGTTCGGACAAGATCTATGGCTACACCTTC,CASSSDKIYGYTF
TRBD1,TRBV4-2,TRBJ1-6,few,TGTGCCAGCAGCCAAGGACAGGGAACGATGGATTCACCCCTCCACTTT,CASSQGQGTMDSPLHF
TRBD1,TRBV19,TRBJ2-2,-,TGTGCCAGTAAACCGGGACAGGGTCGGGACACCGGGGAGCTGTTTTTT,CASKPGQGRDTGELFF
TRBD1,TRBV19,TRBJ2-1,-,TGTGCCAGTAGTCCAACGACAGGGGCCCCTTTGAATGAGCAGTTCTTC,CASSPTTGAPLNEQFF
-,TRBV6-1,TRBJ1-1,-,TGTGCCAGCAGTGAAGCCAGAAACACTGAAGCTTTCTTT,CASSEARNTEAFF
-,TRBV5-1,TRBJ1-2,-,TGCGCCAGCAGCTTGGGGACAATCCCGCTCGGTGGTGGCTACACCTTC,CASSLGTIPLGGGYTF
TRBD1,TRBV5-1,TRBJ2-5,once,TGCGCCAGCAGCCCTGGCCCTGGACAGGGGGAGACCCAGTACTTC,CASSPGPGQGETQYF
TRBD1,TRBV5-6,TRBJ2-1,-,TGTGCCAGCAGGGACAGGGGGCAAGTAGTAAATGAGCAGTTCTTC,CASRDRGQVVNEQFF
TRBD1,TRBV18,TRBJ1-1,-,TGTGCCAGCTCACGGGACAGGGATTTAACTGAAGCTTTCTTT,CASSRDRDLTEAFF
TRBD2,TRBV5-1,TRBJ2-7,-,TGCGCCAGCAGCTTGAGTGCGGGGGAGTCCCACGAGCAGTACTTC,CASSLSAGESHEQYF
-,TRBV4-3,TRBJ2-3,-,TGCGCCAGCAGCCAAGATTTAGTCGGGTATACGCAGTATTTT,CASSQDLVGYTQYF
TRBD2,TRBV27,TRBJ2-7,-,TGTGCCAGCAGTCCCATGGGCAGCGGGAGTGACGACGAGCAGTACTTC,CASSPMGSGSDDEQYF
TRBD2,TRBV7-2,TRBJ2-7,-,TGTGCCAGCAGCTTAGCGGTGATCCGGGGGGGCGGGGGCGAGCAGTACTTC,CASSLAVIRGGGGEQYF
TRBD2,TRBV18,TRBJ2-7,-,TGTGCCAGCTCAACCCGGATAGGAGGTTCCGGGACTAACTCCTACGAGCAGTACTTC,CASSTRIGGSGTNSYEQYF
-,TRBV7-2,TRBJ1-2,once,TGTGCCAGCAGTAGTGCCAGGGACTATGGCTACACCTTC,CASSSARDYGYTF
-,TRBV5-1,TRBJ2-7,-,TGCGCCAGCAGCTTGGGGGCAGGGACCTACGAGCAGTACTTC,CASSLGAGTYEQYF
TRBD1,TRBV4-2,TRBJ1-4,-,TGTGCCAGCAGCCAAGAGTCGGGGACAGGGGGAGAAAAACTGTTTTTT,CASSQESGTGGEKLFF
TRBD2,TRBV19,TRBJ2-4,-,TGTGCCAGTAGTGCCTACTCCGGACTAGCGGGAGGGGGGGCGCAGGGAAACATTCAGTACTTC,CASSAYSGLAGGGAQGNIQYF
-,TRBV7-8,TRBJ1-6,-,TGTGCCAGCAGCTTAACGGGGGTAGGTTCACCCCTCCACTTT,CASSLTGVGSPLHF
-,TRBV5-6,TRBJ1-2,few,TGTGCCAACCAATCGGGGGTACTCTATGGCTACACCTTC,CANQSGVLYGYTF
-,TRBV4-1,TRBJ2-7,once,TGCGCCAGCAGCCTTCATGAGACAACGAGCTCCTACGAGCAGTACTTC,CASSLHETTSSYEQYF
TRBD2,TRBV13,TRBJ2-7,few,TGTGCCAGCAGCAACTCCCGACTAGCGGGAGGGCAGGAGCAGTACTTC,CASSNSRLAGGQEQYF
TRBD1,TRBV7-2,TRBJ2-5,-,TGTGCCAGCAGCTGGGGGAGCGGGACAGGGGAGGCCCAGTACTTC,CASSWGSGTGEAQYF
-,TRBV19,TRBJ1-5,-,TGTGCCAGTAGAATAGGTTCAGGGGCATTTCAGCCCCAGCATTTT,CASRIGSGAFQPQHF
TRBD1,TRBV2,TRBJ1-4,-,TGTGCCAGCAGTGGAGGCTACAGGGGAAATGAAAAACTGTTTTTT,CASSGGYRGNEKLFF
TRBD2,TRBV9,TRBJ2-1,-,TGTGCCAGCAGCGTAGGGACTAGCGGGAATGAGCAGTTCTTC,CASSVGTSGNEQFF
-,TRBV6-5,TRBJ1-1,-,TGTGCCAGCAGCTCCGGGTCCCGGCCAACTGAAGCTTTCTTT,CASSSGSRPTEAFF
TRBD1,TRBV7-9,TRBJ1-2,-,TGTGCCAGCAGCTCCAACCGGAACAGGGGGGACTATGGCTACACCTTC,CASSSNRNRGDYGYTF
TRBD1,TRBV2,TRBJ1-1,-,TGTGCCAGCAGGGAGACAGGGCATGAAGCTTTCTTT,CASRETGHEAFF
TRBD1,TRBV9,TRBJ2-5,-,TGTGCCAGCAGCGTAGTCCCCCAAGGGGGCCGTGAGACCCAGTACTTC,CASSVVPQGGRETQYF
TRBD2,TRBV7-8,TRBJ2-1,-,TGTGCCAGCAGCTTAGGGACTAGCGGGAGGGGCTACAATGAGCAGTTCTTC,CASSLGTSGRGYNEQFF
-,TRBV7-6,TRBJ1-6,-,TGTGCCAGCAGCCCGGAACAGAATTCACCCCTCCACTTT,CASSPEQNSPLHF
TRBD1,TRBV7-8,TRBJ2-5,-,TGTGCCAGCAGGGGACAGTTCCAAGAGACCCAGTACTTC,CASRGQFQETQYF
TRBD1,TRBV5-1,TRBJ1-6,-,TGCGCCAGCAGCTTACAGGGGGAAAATTCACCCCTCCACTTT,CASSLQGENSPLHF
TRBD1,TRBV7-9,TRBJ1-4,-,TGTGCCAGCAGCTCACCGGACAGGGGGCGGTTTGAAAAACTGTTTTTT,CASSSPDRGRFEKLFF
TRBD2,TRBV28,TRBJ2-1,-,TGTGCCAGCACCCTAGTTACTAGCGGAAACAATGAGCAGTTCTTC,CASTLVTSGNNEQFF
TRBD2,TRBV7-2,TRBJ2-3,-,TGTGCCAGCAGCTTCTCTTTTGCGGGAGGGAGGAGAACAGATACGCAGTATTTT,CASSFSFAGGRRTDTQYF
-,TRBV6-5,TRBJ1-5,-,TGTGCCAGCAGTCCAGTGGGGCTCTCCAATCAGCCCCAGCATTTT,CASSPVGLSNQPQHF
TRBD1,TRBV7-2,TRBJ2-4,-,TGTGCCAGCAGCCACCGAGGACAGGGGAGGGAGGCCAAAAACATTCAGTACTTC,CASSHRGQGREAKNIQYF
-,TRBV9,TRBJ2-2,-,TGTGCCAGCAGCGTAGAGCCCCTTCCCGGGGAGCTGTTTTTT,CASSVEPLPGELFF
-,TRBV5-1,TRBJ1-3,-,TGCGCCAGCAGCTTGGACACAACGCTTAAAGGAAACACCATATATTTT,CASSLDTTLKGNTIYF